The next 8 T cell receptor beta chains were all read from a single sample in a study of blood T cells in healthy people across ages (dated by TCRdb to 2013 to 2016). Library preparation employed 5' RACE. Sequenced using an Illumina HiSeq 2500. The second PCR ran for about 7 to 11 cycles and used a J-beta primer mix along with a sample-barcoded 5' primer. The raw public reads went through TCRdb reprocessing: fastp at Q25, MiXCR clone calling, in-frame beta chains kept. Identical CDR3 proteins give one entry, which carries the most common genes and DNA. Counted in this sample were 800,000 to 950,000 distinct CDR3 sequences; around 29% of them appeared once. Roughly a tenth of the sample belongs to the ten largest clones. These same data were also listed under a study on T cells of mothers and their children.

The sample was blood. Receptors originate from a woman aged 35 to 49 in good health.

The chain's CDR3 is CAISEWSSGANVLTF. CDR3 bases: TGTGCCATCAGTGAATGGAGCTCTGGGGCCAACGTCCTGACTTTC. The J gene is TRBJ2-6, the V gene TRBV10-3; D unresolved. CDR1 ENHRY and CDR2 SYGVKD come from the germline V gene. CDR3 length: 15 residues. Trimming stripped 3 bases from V and 0 bases from J, with 6 bases between.

The chain couples TRBV7-2 to TRBJ2-3; the match to TRBD2 covers 9 bases. The germline V gene has CDR1 SGHTA and CDR2 FQGNSA. This CDR3 contains 18 residues. Trimming took 5 bases from V and 4 from J; bases not matched to a gene: 16. The CDR3 DNA reads as TGTGCCAGCAGCCCCAATTCTCTACGCGGGGGGGCCGCAGATACGCAGTATTTT. This gives the protein CASSPNSLRGGAADTQYF.

The chain joins TRBV29-1 to TRBJ1-2; TRBD1 is a possible D gene (5 bases). V was trimmed by 2 bases and J by 5 bases, leaving 15 bases between them. Per germline, CDR1 SQVTM and CDR2 ANQGSEA. The CDR3 runs 14 residues. CDR3 in amino acids: CSVETGREGYGYTF. The CDR3 nucleotides are TGCAGCGTTGAAACGGGCCGGGAGGGGTATGGCTACACCTTC.

This clonotype was seen repeatedly, ten times or more. This chain joins TRBV25-1 and TRBJ1-1; D is unclear. V was shortened by 4 bases and J by 3 bases, with 9 bases between the two germline ends. Germline V lookup: CDR1 MGHDK, CDR2 SYGVNS. The CDR3 is 13 amino acids. The CDR3 bases are TGTGCCAGCAGTGTAGGTCAGGACACTGAAGCTTTCTTT. Amino acids: CASSVGQDTEAFF.

V gene TRBV18 combines with J gene TRBJ1-1; 9 nucleotides agree with TRBD1. The CDR3 runs to 13 residues. V shed 2 bases and J 8 bases; nucleotides not matched to a gene: 3. Germline assignment: CDR1 KGHSH and CDR2 LQKENI. Written as DNA, the CDR3 is TGTGCCAGCTCACCATACGGGACAGGGGAAGCTTTCTTT. This sequence encodes CASSPYGTGEAFF.

Regarding this clonotype: Just one base apart from a much larger clone, this may be a read error. The chain recombines TRBV7-2 with TRBJ1-2; D is undetermined. CDR1 SGHTA and CDR2 FQGNSA come from the germline V gene. The CDR3 sequence is 13 residues long. The CDR3 DNA reads TGTGCCAGCAGCTTCTCACCTAACTATGACTACACCTTC. Translation: CASSFSPNYDYTF.

This chain links TRBV4-2 with TRBJ1-2, with no clear D. CDR1 LGHNA and CDR2 YNFKEQ come from the germline V gene. Trimming shortened V by 0 bases and J by 4 bases, and 15 bases separated the two germline ends. This CDR3 contains 16 residues. CDR3 in amino acids: CASSQEIRASGYGYTF. CDR3 DNA: TGTGCCAGCAGCCAAGAGATTCGGGCCTCCGGCTATGGCTACACCTTC.

The genes are TRBV5-1 and TRBJ1-4; 10 bases match TRBD1. The germline V gene has CDR1 SGHRS and CDR2 YFSETQ. The CDR3 contains 16 residues. V lost 1 base and J lost 5; bases outside the gene matches: 5. The CDR3 loop reads CASSLMGQGSNEKLFF. CDR3 nucleotides: TGCGCCAGCAGCTTGATGGGACAGGGGTCGAATGAAAAACTGTTTTTT.